The T cell receptor (beta chain) under discussion was sequenced for a study of neurological immune-mediated disorders. Notes on the study in general: CDR3 amino acid sequences of expanded clones were not shared across subjects, a result suggesting private repertoires in all groups. HTLV-1-associated myelopathy had the most TCR clonal expansion, whereas multiple sclerosis had the least (lower than in healthy controls).

Per the germline V gene, CDR1 is SGHTA and CDR2 is FQGNSA. V was cut by 5 bases and J by 9 bases, with 17 bases left in between. The CDR3 contains 14 residues. This clonotype was detected ten times or more. Its matching antigen is unknown. Synthesis of cDNA was performed by 5'RACE using 10-nucleotide random UMIs. MiXCR was run by TCRdb on the 5' RACE reads, yielding one entry per CDR3 protein. The table shows under 60,000 distinct CDR3 sequences, with about 9.3% occurring only once. Unsorted libraries were generated from 2 million PBMCs held at -80 degrees C. This TCR derives from a woman between 40 and 55 years old with HTLV-1-associated myelopathy (HAM/TSP). Source material: PBMCs. The chain combines TRBV7-2 with TRBJ2-1; maybe TRBD1 (6 bases). The DNA of the CDR3 is TGTGCCAGCAGCCCTATCGCCCAGGGGAGTGAGCAGTTCTTC. Translating gives CASSPIAQGSEQFF.